These T cell receptor beta chains were read from a single sample in a study of blood T cells in healthy people across ages. MiXCR was run by TCRdb on the 5' RACE reads, yielding one entry per CDR3 protein. The table has roughly 1,500,000 distinct CDR3 sequences, around 39% seen once. The sequenced material came from blood. These receptors originate from a woman younger than 35 in good health. CDR3s include the opening cysteine and the closing phenylalanine or tryptophan. A D gene is named only where the DNA matches it firmly. Expanded clones get a size class; other rows say once, few or many, or leave the size out.

v_call,clone_size,d_call,j_call,cdr3_nt,cdr3_aa
TRBV29-1,many,NA,TRBJ1-4,TGCAGCGTACCCCAAGCAGGGGCCCTTGAGTCCGGTAGGGAAAAACTGTTTTTT,CSVPQAGALESGREKLFF
TRBV27,NA,NA,TRBJ1-2,TGTGCCAGCAGACACACCGGACCTAACTATGGCTACACCTTC,CASRHTGPNYGYTF
TRBV18,NA,NA,TRBJ2-7,TGTGCCAGCTCACCCTTCTCGGAAACCTACGAGCAGTACTTC,CASSPFSETYEQYF
TRBV4-1,few,TRBD2,TRBJ2-3,TGCGCCAGCAGCCAAGTGTCGCTAGCGGGGGAGACATGGAGGCAGTATTTT,CASSQVSLAGETWRQYF
TRBV12-3/TRBV12-4,NA,TRBD1,TRBJ1-5,TGTGCCGGCAGTGACAGGGGATTGAGCAATCAGCCCCAGCATTTT,CAGSDRGLSNQPQHF
TRBV6-1,NA,NA,TRBJ2-6,TGTGCCAGCAGTGAAAGCGACGGCGGCTCTGGGGCCAACGTCCTGACTTTC,CASSESDGGSGANVLTF
TRBV12-3/TRBV12-4,few,NA,TRBJ2-5,TGTGCCAGCAGCATAAGGCTAGTAAGCCTACCTCAAGAGACCCAGTACTTC,CASSIRLVSLPQETQYF
TRBV10-3,few,TRBD2,TRBJ2-1,TGTGCCATCAGCCCCGGGACTAGCGGGACTGGTGAGCAGTTCTTC,CAISPGTSGTGEQFF
TRBV21-1,few,NA,TRBJ2-5,TGTGCCAGCAGCAAAGAAGGCGGATCCCGCGGAGAGACCCAGTACTTC,CASSKEGGSRGETQYF
TRBV4-1,NA,NA,TRBJ1-1,TGCGCCAGCAGCCAAGTCCTAAGACAGACCACTGAAGCTTTCTTT,CASSQVLRQTTEAFF
TRBV4-1,NA,TRBD1,TRBJ1-2,TGCGCCAGCAGGGAACGAGGGGGCGCGATCGATGGCTACACCTTC,CASRERGGAIDGYTF
TRBV10-1,many,NA,TRBJ2-7,TGCGCCAGCAGTGGTAACTCCTACGAGCAGTACTTC,CASSGNSYEQYF
TRBV6-2/TRBV6-3,NA,NA,TRBJ2-7,TGTGCCAGCAGTTACTCTCTCGGGGACTCCTACGAGCAGTACTTC,CASSYSLGDSYEQYF
TRBV7-2,NA,TRBD2,TRBJ2-3,TGTGCCAGCAGCGGGACTAGCGGGACGACAGATGCGCAGTATTTT,CASSGTSGTTDAQYF
TRBV12-3/TRBV12-4,NA,TRBD1,TRBJ1-2,TGTGCCAGCAGCCTACAGGGGGCTTCCCACTATGGCTACACCTTC,CASSLQGASHYGYTF
TRBV6-1,NA,TRBD2,TRBJ2-1,TGTGCCAGCAGTCCGAAGAGAGGACTAGCGGGGAACCCGTACAATGAGCAGTTCTTC,CASSPKRGLAGNPYNEQFF
TRBV7-2,few,TRBD2,TRBJ2-1,TGTGCCAGCAGCCCAGCACTAGCGGGAGTGTCCTACAATGAGCAGTTCTTC,CASSPALAGVSYNEQFF
TRBV30,NA,NA,TRBJ1-6,TGTGCCTGGAGTTCAGGAGTTAATTCACCCCTCCACTTT,CAWSSGVNSPLHF
TRBV3-1,NA,TRBD2,TRBJ2-7,TGTGCCAGCAGCCAAGTTGGTAGCGGGGCCTCGGATGAGCAGTACTTC,CASSQVGSGASDEQYF
TRBV20-1,few,NA,TRBJ1-2,TGCAGTGCTAGTGAGGCAAAACCAGGCTACACCTTC,CSASEAKPGYTF
TRBV7-2,NA,NA,TRBJ2-7,TGTGCCAGCAGCCAGGGACCAGGTTTGTACAATGAGCAGTACTTC,CASSQGPGLYNEQYF
TRBV21-1,NA,NA,TRBJ1-2,TGTGCCAGCAGCTCCCAAGGGCCCAGGGGCAGGTATGGCTACACCTTC,CASSSQGPRGRYGYTF
TRBV5-1,NA,TRBD2,TRBJ2-1,TGCGCCAGCAGCTTGGTTGGTAGCGGGAGGCTCTTTTACAATGAGCAGTTCTTC,CASSLVGSGRLFYNEQFF
TRBV29-1,NA,TRBD1,TRBJ1-1,TGCAGCGCGAGACAGGGGGCGGGCACTGAAGCTTTCTTT,CSARQGAGTEAFF
TRBV12-3/TRBV12-4,NA,TRBD1,TRBJ1-5,TGTGCCAGCAGTTTAGGGTTCGGGACAGACAGCAATCAGCCCCAGCATTTT,CASSLGFGTDSNQPQHF
TRBV5-1,few,TRBD2,TRBJ2-1,TGCGCCAGCACCTCCGCCCCGGGACTAGTGAGAAATGAGCAGTTCTTC,CASTSAPGLVRNEQFF
TRBV2,NA,NA,TRBJ1-1,TGTGTCCTAAGGGGGGGGAACACTGAAGCTTTCTTT,CVLRGGNTEAFF
TRBV6-5,NA,NA,TRBJ2-2,TGTGCCAGCAGTTACGCTTTGGCTAGGAACACCGGGGAGCTGTTTTTT,CASSYALARNTGELFF
TRBV7-2,once,TRBD2,TRBJ2-1,TGTGCCAGCAGCGGCCGCGGGGGGGCCTATCGTCACGAGCAGTTCTTC,CASSGRGGAYRHEQFF
TRBV5-5,many,TRBD2,TRBJ2-1,TGTGCCAGCAGCTCTTTTAGCGGGAGCTCCTACAATGAGCAGTTCTTC,CASSSFSGSSYNEQFF
TRBV12-3/TRBV12-4,NA,NA,TRBJ2-7,TGTGCCAGCAGCTCCCCCGGGAGAGGATCCTACGAGCAGTACTTC,CASSSPGRGSYEQYF
TRBV29-1,once,NA,TRBJ2-3,TGCAGCGTTGGACCCCTCGCATCCACAGATACGCAGTATTTT,CSVGPLASTDTQYF
TRBV20-1,few,NA,TRBJ2-3,TGCAGTGCTAGAACACCGGCTGCCGGCACAGATACGCAGTATTTT,CSARTPAAGTDTQYF
TRBV14,few,NA,TRBJ2-3,TGTGCCAGCAGCCAAGGGGAAGTATACTCAGATACGCAGTATTTT,CASSQGEVYSDTQYF
TRBV3-1,NA,NA,TRBJ1-2,TGTGCCAGCAGCCCCCGGACGAGGGACCATGGCTACACCTTC,CASSPRTRDHGYTF
TRBV6-2/TRBV6-3,NA,TRBD1,TRBJ2-1,TGTGCCAGCAGTTACCCAGGGGGCGACTACGTCTACGAGCAGTTCTTC,CASSYPGGDYVYEQFF
TRBV4-1,few,TRBD2,TRBJ2-3,TGCGCCAGCAGCCGAGGGACTAGCGGGCCGACAGATACGCAGTATTTT,CASSRGTSGPTDTQYF
TRBV20-1,NA,NA,TRBJ1-4,TGCAGTGCTAGCTTCCAGGACGGGGTCACTAATGAAAAACTGTTTTTT,CSASFQDGVTNEKLFF
TRBV12-3/TRBV12-4,NA,NA,TRBJ2-5,TGTGCCAGCAGAACGGACGGCGGGCGGTATGAGCAGTACTTC,CASRTDGGRYEQYF
TRBV28,NA,NA,TRBJ1-5,TGTGCCAGCGGACGGGGTAGCAATCAGCCCCAGCATTTT,CASGRGSNQPQHF
TRBV12-3/TRBV12-4,NA,NA,TRBJ2-3,TGTGCCAGCAGTGACACCCTCACCCTTGAGTCTCTGCAGTATTTT,CASSDTLTLESLQYF
TRBV19,NA,NA,TRBJ2-7,TGTGCCAGTAGTAATCGAGGCCTATGCTACGAGCAGTACTTC,CASSNRGLCYEQYF
TRBV4-1,NA,TRBD2,TRBJ2-3,TGCGCCAGCAGCCAAGATCGGGGGGGACCCCCCACAGATACGCAGTATTTT,CASSQDRGGPPTDTQYF
TRBV28,NA,TRBD1,TRBJ1-5,TGTGCCAGCAGTCCCCCCGGGACAGGGTCCTCGGGGCCCCAGCATTTT,CASSPPGTGSSGPQHF
TRBV12-3/TRBV12-4,NA,TRBD1,TRBJ2-5,TGTGCCAGCAGCCCCGCTGCCGGGACAGGGGAGACCCAGTACTTC,CASSPAAGTGETQYF
TRBV18,NA,NA,TRBJ2-7,TGTGCCAGCTCGCCTCCCGGAGGGAAGGGGACCTACGAGCAGTACTTC,CASSPPGGKGTYEQYF
TRBV24-1,NA,TRBD1,TRBJ2-1,TGTGCCACCAGTGTGGGGACAGGGTATCACAATGAGCAGTTCTTC,CATSVGTGYHNEQFF
TRBV27,NA,NA,TRBJ1-4,TGTGCCAGCAGTAAGGACAATAATGAAAAACTGTTTTTT,CASSKDNNEKLFF
TRBV7-2,NA,NA,TRBJ2-3,TGTGCCAGCAGCTTAGCGGGGCAGACATACACAGATACGCAGTATTTT,CASSLAGQTYTDTQYF
TRBV29-1,many,NA,TRBJ2-7,TGCAGCGTTGAAACGGGACGCTCCTACGAGCAGTACTTC,CSVETGRSYEQYF
TRBV3-1,NA,NA,TRBJ2-6,TGTGCCAGCAGCCACCATTCAGGGACTGGGGCCAACGTCCTGACTTTC,CASSHHSGTGANVLTF
TRBV2,NA,NA,TRBJ1-1,TGTGCCAGCAGTGTGAGCGGGGGCTCGTGGGGAGCTGAAGCTTTCTTT,CASSVSGGSWGAEAFF
TRBV12-3/TRBV12-4,NA,TRBD2,TRBJ2-3,TGTGCCAGCAGACAAAGCGGGGGGAGCGCAGATACGCAGTATTTT,CASRQSGGSADTQYF
TRBV11-2,NA,NA,TRBJ1-1,TGTGCCAGCAGCTTACAGTACACTGAAGCTTTCTTT,CASSLQYTEAFF
TRBV5-1,NA,TRBD1,TRBJ2-7,TGCGCCAGCAGCTTGGTTGGACAGGTGGATGAGCAGTACTTC,CASSLVGQVDEQYF